These T cell receptor beta chains were read from a single sample in a study of cytomegalovirus exposure and HLA in healthy donors. TCRdb's table, derived via immunoSEQ multiplex PCR, lists solely in-frame clones and lacks some. The repertoire consists of approximately 37,000 clones, with approximately 79% occurring once and the leading ten covering about 10%. Sequenced input: PBMCs. The receptors stem from a woman between 18 and 30 years old in good health and CMV-seropositive. The CDR3 runs from the conserved cysteine through the conserved F or W. The D gene is left open where the match is weak. Clone size is given for some rows only: seen once, a few or many times, or a class if the clone is expanded.

J | D | V | size | CDR3
TRBJ2-3 | - | TRBV5-1 | once | CASSLAARDNTDTQYF
TRBJ2-3 | TRBD2 | TRBV28 | - | CASSFTYHGLAISTDTQYF
TRBJ2-7 | TRBD2 | TRBV20-1 | - | CSAWGGYEQYF
TRBJ2-7 | TRBD2 | TRBV4-1 | - | CASSSRLAGGFYEQYF
TRBJ2-3 | TRBD2 | TRBV6-4 | - | CASSSGGATDTQYF
TRBJ1-5 | TRBD1 | TRBV19 | - | CASSVDRGEQPQHF
TRBJ1-5 | - | TRBV7-2 | few | CASSLLTEPKKGNQPQHF
TRBJ2-3 | - | TRBV6-4 | few | CASSGWGGGPQYF
TRBJ2-2 | TRBD1 | TRBV15 | - | CATSMGVVGTGVSSGDTGELFF
TRBJ2-3 | - | TRBV11-3 | - | CASSLWGDPKQYF
TRBJ2-5 | TRBD2 | TRBV7-9 | - | CASSPTRLAGGVETQYF
TRBJ1-2 | - | TRBV7-9 | - | CASSLQGQLNYGYTF
TRBJ2-1 | - | TRBV6-5 | few | CASSRKGGYNEQFF
TRBJ2-7 | - | TRBV7-2 | - | CASSLGPLYEQYF
TRBJ2-7 | - | TRBV7-2 | - | CASSSKTGSDEQYF
TRBJ1-2 | TRBD1 | TRBV30 | - | CAWSVWGQGAGYTF
TRBJ2-7 | TRBD2 | TRBV5-1 | - | CASSLVSSGGANEQYF
TRBJ2-7 | - | TRBV28 | - | CASSPPGVRPYEQYF
TRBJ1-1 | - | TRBV7-2 | - | CASRTGSGVNTEAFF
TRBJ2-5 | - | TRBV27 | - | CASSLWGSSQQYF
TRBJ2-2 | TRBD1 | TRBV4-3 | few | CASSQFRGPGGELFF
TRBJ2-5 | TRBD1 | TRBV27 | - | CASGKGGVGETQYF
TRBJ2-7 | - | TRBV9 | - | CASSPRDSTYEQYF
TRBJ2-5 | TRBD2 | TRBV7-2 | - | CASSLGGGQETQYF
TRBJ2-5 | - | TRBV10-2 | - | CASSDPNREETQYF
TRBJ2-5 | TRBD2 | TRBV7-8 | - | CASSLRAGVEQETQYF
TRBJ2-3 | TRBD2 | TRBV5-1 | - | CASSQREGPLDTQYF
TRBJ2-1 | TRBD2 | TRBV15 | once | CATSRDTGTSGSHGPYNEQFF
TRBJ2-3 | TRBD2 | TRBV7-7 | - | CASSFRAGGLDTQYF
TRBJ2-2 | - | TRBV4-3 | once | CASRPQVGTGELFF
TRBJ1-5 | - | TRBV12-5 | - | CASSPSSGRPQHF
TRBJ2-3 | - | TRBV4-2 | once | CASSQDPWSGLFTDTQYF
TRBJ2-1 | TRBD2 | TRBV27 | once | CASSLGEGRNNEQFF
TRBJ1-2 | TRBD1 | TRBV5-8 | - | CASSPLPGGTGGGYTF
TRBJ2-4 | - | TRBV4-3 | - | CASSPNTWSGQYF
TRBJ2-3 | - | TRBV21-1 | - | CASTNSGGTLTDTQYF
TRBJ1-1 | - | TRBV6-5 | - | CASSYAGNTEAFF
TRBJ2-1 | - | TRBV5-1 | - | CASSSQGYEQFF
TRBJ2-5 | - | TRBV5-6 | - | CASSGSTGRETQYF
TRBJ2-1 | - | TRBV29-1 | few | CSVTWSSYNEQFF
TRBJ2-5 | TRBD1 | TRBV7-9 | - | CASSSPRGPETQYF
TRBJ2-5 | TRBD2 | TRBV9 | - | CASSVDPAGVLKETQYF
TRBJ2-1 | - | TRBV6-4 | few | CASSDSDNNEQFF
TRBJ2-7 | - | TRBV6-6 | - | CASSFSYEQYF
TRBJ2-4 | TRBD2 | TRBV5-6 | - | CASSPGATSGRDIQYF
TRBJ1-4 | - | TRBV5-4 | few | CASSLGQNEKLFF
TRBJ2-7 | - | TRBV28 | - | CASSRTLPYEQYF
TRBJ2-7 | TRBD2 | TRBV28 | - | CASSNSGRAPYEQYF
TRBJ2-3 | TRBD1 | TRBV18 | - | CASSPLDRGTDTQYF
TRBJ2-5 | - | TRBV18 | - | CASSPEEDQYF
TRBJ2-5 | TRBD2 | TRBV5-8 | - | CASSQGLAGGVGETQYF
TRBJ2-7 | - | TRBV15 | few | CAMGLGSYEQYF
TRBJ2-3 | - | TRBV20-1 | - | CSAPFRDTQYF
TRBJ2-5 | - | TRBV27 | - | CASSPGHGETQYF
TRBJ2-1 | TRBD1 | TRBV5-6 | - | CASSFIGQGSYNEQFF